This is a list of T cell receptor beta chains from one sample in a study of T cells in localized non-small cell lung cancer. The assay was immunoSEQ multiplex PCR, and TCRdb's table has in-frame clones only and misses some. The sample consists of about 40,000 clones, around nine tenths of them appearing once. The specimen comprised peripheral blood, sampled before any cancer treatment. The receptors shown here come from a man aged 18 to 50 with stage I lung adenocarcinoma. Each CDR3 is given without its conserved first and last residue.

>TRBV12-5
ASGPGQGNTDTQY
>TRBV5-4
ASRLDRGGTEAF
>TRBV29-1
SVRGGGKTYEQY
>TRBV4-3
ASSQGYSGGAGTGELF
>TRBV6-1
ASTLVPGDGYT
>TRBV6-5
ASSYSELDTEAF
>TRBV4-2
ASSEPGPGNTEAF
>TRBV6-6
ASSWTGPDGYT
>TRBV6-5
ASAPVGYGQPQH
>TRBV7-2
ASSPHPSAF
>TRBV11-3
ASSLGAATNEQF
>TRBV7-9
ASSFIGIDPGETQY
>TRBV7-2
ASSLAGSLNTEAF
>TRBV9
ASSVGGGNTIY
>TRBV10-3
AISDSGPEQF
>TRBV28
ASSRRVGTEAF
>TRBV15
ATSRDKNRGYEQY
>TRBV20-1
SARVTDTQY
>TRBV11-3
ASSRGSNEKLF
>TRBV6-4
ASPRGGPWNQPQH
>TRBV4-2
ASRATSGETQY
>TRBV14
ASSQGRYTGELF
>TRBV29-1
SVLQGRGTEAF
>TRBV5-1
ASSLTGMNTEAF
>TRBV2
ASTVLQETQY
>TRBV6-1
ASSEAFSGGLTGELF
>TRBV7-8
ASSPNRGSETQY
>TRBV5-1
ASSLAVDSYNEQF
>TRBV5-1
ASSWSTGSYEQY
>TRBV13
ASSLRATGGEGYT
>TRBV5-1
ASGWTGVDSNTEAF
>TRBV4-2
ASSQVDSRAGLRNTIY
>TRBV15
ATSRDSSRLSGYT
>TRBV2
ASSPRYNEQF
>TRBV15
ATSRGVSEQY
>TRBV19
ASSQTGGMNEQY
>TRBV29-1
SVAGLFRGSTDTQY
>TRBV19
ASSRDGNVNSNQPQH
>TRBV18
ASSFLQGAQADTQY
>TRBV7-9
ASSPPGNEQY
>TRBV5-1
ASSLDTGYLTNTIY
>TRBV11-2
ASRTLQGASGNTIY
>TRBV2
ASSDNREMNTEAF
>TRBV2
ASKISQGASYGYT
>TRBV6-5
ASSYLRTEEDEKLF
>TRBV19
ASSMWRVSQETQY
>TRBV4-3
ASSQRLAYEQY
>TRBV2
ASRGTSGSYEQF
>TRBV6-1
ASSTNQPQH
>TRBV7-2
ASSWGAVTSYEQY
>TRBV7-2
ASSLGGGGETQY
>TRBV6-5
ASSRSRTELEAF
>TRBV4-3
ASSQDRAHGIQY
>TRBV7-8
ASRAGTGSNSNQPQH
>TRBV30
AWSVSGSYQPQH
>TRBV2
ASSESWGRSEQY
>TRBV5-5
ASRDQAGLSNEQF
>TRBV6-1
ASSEGGYEQY